The 19 T cell receptor beta chains below come from one sample, sequenced in a study of CD8 T cells in ankylosing spondylitis. TCRdb fed the 5' RACE reads into MiXCR, producing one record per CDR3 protein. The sample holds about 190,000 distinct CDR3 sequences, under 15% seen once. The sequencing input was blood, either unsorted or a sorted T cell fraction (not recorded which). The receptor source for this set is a female donor with ankylosing spondylitis or in good health (not recorded which).

This chain links TRBV15 with TRBJ1-1, with 8 positions matching TRBD1. The trim removed 5 bases at V and 5 bases at J, leaving 7 bases unmatched. The CDR3 contains 14 residues. Germline CDR1 LNHNV, CDR2 YYDKDF (reference sequence). CDR3 nucleotide sequence: TGTGCCACCAGCGGCGGACAGGGTTGGACTGAAGCTTTCTTT. Translated, it gives CATSGGQGWTEAFF.

This clonotype was observed at least ten times. The chain employs TRBV4-3 and TRBJ2-2, with TRBD1 as a possible D gene (6 bases). The CDR3 consists of 12 residues. The V and J ends lost 4 bases and 8 bases respectively, with 8 bases between them. Germline CDR1 is LGHNA and CDR2 is YSLEER. CDR3 protein: CASSPGTGELFF. Here the CDR3 DNA reads TGCGCCAGCAGCCCCGGGACAGGGGAGCTGTTTTTT.

This clonotype was seen a few times. The J gene is TRBJ2-7, the V gene TRBV28; 10 nucleotides line up with TRBD1. CDR1 MDHEN and CDR2 SYDVKM come from the germline V gene. This CDR3 contains 15 residues. V dropped 5 bases and J dropped 3; count of bases not matched to a gene: 7. The CDR3 sequence: CASSPNRDRGYEQYF. The CDR3 DNA is TGTGCCAGCAGTCCGAACCGGGACAGGGGCTACGAGCAGTACTTC.

This clonotype was observed at least ten times. The rearrangement uses TRBV3-1 and TRBJ2-5; 11 positions agree with TRBD1. The junction had 4 bases not matched to a gene; V was cut back by 4 bases and J by 3 bases. This CDR3 spans 15 amino acids. Germline V gene lookup returns CDR1 LGHDT and CDR2 YNNKEL (reference sequence). DNA of the CDR3: TGTGCCAGCAGCCCCTGGACAGGGGGCAAAGAGACCCAGTACTTC. This encodes CASSPWTGGKETQYF.

This clonotype appeared many times. The V call is TRBV7-6, the J call TRBJ2-5; D gene ambiguous. The CDR3 has 13 residues. Per the germline V gene, CDR1 is SGHVS and CDR2 is FNYEAQ. Trimming removed 5 bases from V and 1 base from J, with 8 bases in between. The CDR3 bases are TGTGCCAGCAGCCGACGGTTCCAAGAGACCCAGTACTTC. Its protein is CASSRRFQETQYF.

This clonotype was detected only a few times. The genes are TRBV29-1 and TRBJ1-1; D not resolved. Trimming took off 6 bases at V and 0 bases at J, with 8 bases between the two ends. The CDR3 consists of 12 residues. The germline V gene encodes CDR1 SQVTM and CDR2 ANQGSEA. The CDR3 loop reads CSVSGMNTEAFF. The DNA of the CDR3 is TGCAGCGTGTCGGGAATGAACACTGAAGCTTTCTTT.

This clonotype occurred many times. The chain uses TRBV6-1 and TRBJ1-5; a possible D gene is TRBD1 (5 bases). The V gene's germline CDR1 is MNHNS and CDR2 SASEGT. There are 15 residues in the CDR3. With 0 bases removed from V and 9 bases from J, the gap between germline ends came to 15 bases. The DNA of the CDR3 is TGTGCCAGCAGTGAAGCTTGGGGCTCTACAGGGCCCCAGCATTTT. It specifies CASSEAWGSTGPQHF.

This clonotype was seen repeatedly, ten times or more. The chain couples TRBV20-1 to TRBJ2-1; 7 nucleotides match TRBD2. Per the germline V gene, CDR1 is DFQATT and CDR2 is SNEGSKA (reference sequence). The CDR3 is 15 amino acids. J was trimmed by 0 bases and V by 7 bases; bases with no gene match: 9. This CDR3 reads CSVRAGVASYNEQFF. The DNA for the CDR3 is TGCAGTGTCAGGGCGGGAGTAGCCTCCTACAATGAGCAGTTCTTC.

This clonotype appeared a few times. This chain joins TRBV6-2 or TRBV6-3 and TRBJ2-6, with a tentative D call TRBD1 (6 bases). The CDR3 runs to 18 residues. Trimming took off 4 bases at V and 0 bases at J, with 16 bases between the two ends. CDR1 is MNHEY and CDR2 is SVGEGT in the germline V gene. DNA for the CDR3: TGTGCCAGCAGTTCCTCGAGGGGGTCTCTCTCTGGGGCCAACGTCCTGACTTTC. Protein: CASSSSRGSLSGANVLTF.

The rearrangement uses TRBV5-6 and TRBJ2-1, with TRBD2 matching 10 bases. V gave up 0 bases and J gave up 0 bases; unmatched junction bases: 3. CDR3 length equals 17 residues. Germline V CDR1 and CDR2: SGHDT, YYEEEE. The CDR3 DNA follows: TGTGCCAGCAGCTTGGTTGCTAGCGGGAGCTCCTACAATGAGCAGTTCTTC. It codes for CASSLVASGSSYNEQFF.

This clonotype came up a few times. The J gene is TRBJ2-2, the V gene TRBV7-2; D ambiguous. CDR1 is SGHTA, CDR2 FQGNSA, per germline. Trimming pared 5 bases from V and 2 bases from J, leaving 15 bases between. The CDR3 consists of 16 residues. This CDR3 reads CASSPWRESNTGELFF. In DNA, the CDR3 is TGTGCCAGCAGCCCCTGGCGAGAGTCTAACACCGGGGAGCTGTTTTTT.

This clonotype was counted many times. The V gene is TRBV20-1, the J gene TRBJ2-1; tentative D call: TRBD2 (5 bases). Trimming removed 6 bases at V and 5 bases at J, with 11 bases between. CDR3 length equals 12 residues. Germline values: CDR1 DFQATT, CDR2 SNEGSKA (reference sequence). CDR3 DNA: TGCAGTGCCTCCCGGCGGGACAATGAGCAGTTCTTC. As protein: CSASRRDNEQFF.

This clonotype was recorded many times. V is TRBV12-3 or TRBV12-4 and J is TRBJ2-4; D ambiguous. V lost 9 bases and J lost 6, with 12 bases in between. This CDR3 has 12 residues. In DNA form, the CDR3 reads TGTGCCAGTAGGAAGGAATCAAACATTCAGTACTTC. Translation gives CASRKESNIQYF.

The CDR3 sequence is CASSYGLAGGPALEQYF. The CDR3 coding sequence is TGTGCCAGCAGCTATGGACTAGCGGGAGGGCCGGCCCTTGAGCAGTACTTC. The V gene is TRBV7-3, the J gene TRBJ2-7, with 15 bases aligning to TRBD2. Germline trimming cut 4 bases from V and 7 bases from J; bases unmatched to any gene: 11. Germline-derived CDR1 and CDR2 are SGHTA and FQGTGA. The CDR3 has 17 amino acids.

The chain couples TRBV7-9 to TRBJ2-3; D is undetermined. Trimming cost V 8 bases and J 5 bases, with 11 bases left between them. This CDR3 contains 12 residues. Germline CDR1 SEHNR, CDR2 FQNEAQ (reference sequence). This CDR3 is CASPPEIDTQYF. CDR3 nucleotide sequence: TGTGCCAGCCCCCCCGAGATAGATACGCAGTATTTT.

There are many counts of this clonotype. DNA for the CDR3: TGTGCCAGCAGCCCACGACTAGCGGGAAGGGAGACCCAGTACTTC. Protein: CASSPRLAGRETQYF. This chain connects TRBV7-8 to TRBJ2-5; TRBD2 agrees at 11 bases. The CDR3 totals 15 residues. V was clipped by 5 bases and J by 5 bases; unmatched bases: 7. Per the germline V gene, CDR1 is SGHVS and CDR2 is FQNEAQ.

In this sample, this clonotype turned up many times. J is TRBJ1-5 and V is TRBV24-1; D is perhaps TRBD1 (5 bases). Per germline, CDR1 KGHDR and CDR2 SFDVKD. Trimming took off 7 bases at V and 8 bases at J, with 11 bases between the two ends. The CDR3 spans 12 residues. As DNA, the CDR3 is TGTGCCACCAGCCGGGGCGGAGAGCCCCAGCATTTT. Its translation: CATSRGGEPQHF.

This clonotype was seen many times. The rearrangement joins TRBV12-3 or TRBV12-4 to TRBJ1-1; 7 bases fit TRBD1. Trimming at V came to 5 bases and at J to 12 bases, leaving 12 bases not matched to a gene. The CDR3 contains 13 residues. The DNA of the CDR3 is TGTGCCAGCAGTACCAATTGGGGACAGAGGCCTTTCTTT. Its protein product is CASSTNWGQRPFF.

This clonotype was seen repeatedly, ten times or more. J is TRBJ2-7 and V is TRBV5-1; 9 nucleotides line up with TRBD2. After removal of 4 bases from V and 0 bases from J, the junction contained 2 bases not matched to a gene. In germline, CDR1 is SGHRS, CDR2 YFSETQ. This CDR3 is 14 amino acids long. The CDR3 DNA reads TGCGCCAGCAGCCCTAGCGGGGTCTCCTACGAGCAGTACTTC. It yields the protein CASSPSGVSYEQYF.